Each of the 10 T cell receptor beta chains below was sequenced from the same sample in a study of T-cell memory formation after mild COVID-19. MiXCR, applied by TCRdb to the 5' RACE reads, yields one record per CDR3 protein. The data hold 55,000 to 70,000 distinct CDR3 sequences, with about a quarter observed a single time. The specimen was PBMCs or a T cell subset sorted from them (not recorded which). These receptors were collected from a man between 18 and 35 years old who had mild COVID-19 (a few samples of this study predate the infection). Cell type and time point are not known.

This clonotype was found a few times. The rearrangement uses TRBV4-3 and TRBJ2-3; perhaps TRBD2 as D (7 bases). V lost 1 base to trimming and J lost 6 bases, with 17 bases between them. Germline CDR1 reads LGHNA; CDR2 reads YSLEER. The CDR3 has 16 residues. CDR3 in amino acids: CASSQGPGGSGDTQYF. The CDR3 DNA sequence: TGCGCCAGCAGCCAAGGGCCGGGGGGCTCGGGGGATACGCAGTATTTT.

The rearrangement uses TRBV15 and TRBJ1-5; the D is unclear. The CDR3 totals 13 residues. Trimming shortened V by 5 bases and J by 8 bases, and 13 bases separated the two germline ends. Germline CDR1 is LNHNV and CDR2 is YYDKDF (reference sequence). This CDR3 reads CATSGGRTEPQHF. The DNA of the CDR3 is TGTGCCACCAGCGGAGGGAGGACTGAGCCCCAGCATTTT.

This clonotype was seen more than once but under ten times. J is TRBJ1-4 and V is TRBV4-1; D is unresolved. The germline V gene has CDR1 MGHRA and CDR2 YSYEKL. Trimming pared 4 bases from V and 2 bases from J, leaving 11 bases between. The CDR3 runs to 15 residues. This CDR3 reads CASSRVSGTNEKLFF. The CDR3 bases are TGCGCCAGCAGCCGGGTCTCTGGGACTAATGAAAAACTGTTTTTT.

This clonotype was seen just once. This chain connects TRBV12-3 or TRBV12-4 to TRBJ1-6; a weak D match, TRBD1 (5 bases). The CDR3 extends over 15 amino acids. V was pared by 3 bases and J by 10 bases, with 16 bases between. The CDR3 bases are TGTGCCAGCAGTTTTAGGGGTTTGCTCGGATCACCCCTCCACTTT. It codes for CASSFRGLLGSPLHF.

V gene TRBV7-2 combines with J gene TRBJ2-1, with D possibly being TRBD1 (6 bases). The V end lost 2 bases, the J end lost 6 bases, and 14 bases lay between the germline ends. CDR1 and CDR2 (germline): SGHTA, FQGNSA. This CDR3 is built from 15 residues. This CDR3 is CASSLQGKIGNEQFF. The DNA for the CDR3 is TGTGCCAGCAGCTTACAGGGGAAGATCGGCAATGAGCAGTTCTTC.

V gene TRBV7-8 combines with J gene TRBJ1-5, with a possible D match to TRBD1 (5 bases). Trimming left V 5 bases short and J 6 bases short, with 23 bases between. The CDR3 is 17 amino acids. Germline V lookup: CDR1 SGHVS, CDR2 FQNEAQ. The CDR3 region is CASSPGIWGVDSQPQHF. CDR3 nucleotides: TGTGCCAGCAGCCCGGGAATATGGGGGGTGGATAGTCAGCCCCAGCATTTT.

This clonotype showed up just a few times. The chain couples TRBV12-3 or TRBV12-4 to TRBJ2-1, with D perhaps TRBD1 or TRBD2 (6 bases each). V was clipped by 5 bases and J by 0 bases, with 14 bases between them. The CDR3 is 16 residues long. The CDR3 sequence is CASSEGGPSSYNEQFF. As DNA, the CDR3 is TGTGCCAGCAGTGAGGGGGGTCCGAGCTCCTACAATGAGCAGTTCTTC.

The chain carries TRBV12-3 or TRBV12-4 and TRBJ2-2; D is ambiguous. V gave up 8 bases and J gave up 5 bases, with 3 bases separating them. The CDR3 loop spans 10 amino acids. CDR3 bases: TGTGCCAGCGGAACCGGGGAGCTGTTTTTT. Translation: CASGTGELFF.

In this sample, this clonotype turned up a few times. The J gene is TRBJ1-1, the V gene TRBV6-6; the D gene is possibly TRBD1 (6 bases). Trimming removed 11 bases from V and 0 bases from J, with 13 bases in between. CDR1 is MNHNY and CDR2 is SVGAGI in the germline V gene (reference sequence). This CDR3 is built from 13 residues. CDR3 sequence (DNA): TGTGCCGTGTTCAGGGGCATGAACACTGAAGCTTTCTTT. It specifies CAVFRGMNTEAFF.

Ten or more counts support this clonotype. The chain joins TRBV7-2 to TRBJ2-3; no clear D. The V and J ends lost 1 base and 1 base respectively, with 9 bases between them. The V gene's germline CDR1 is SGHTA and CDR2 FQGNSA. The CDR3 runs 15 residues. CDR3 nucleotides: TGTGCCAGCAGCTTAGATCCCGCCGGCACAGATACGCAGTATTTT. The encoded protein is CASSLDPAGTDTQYF.